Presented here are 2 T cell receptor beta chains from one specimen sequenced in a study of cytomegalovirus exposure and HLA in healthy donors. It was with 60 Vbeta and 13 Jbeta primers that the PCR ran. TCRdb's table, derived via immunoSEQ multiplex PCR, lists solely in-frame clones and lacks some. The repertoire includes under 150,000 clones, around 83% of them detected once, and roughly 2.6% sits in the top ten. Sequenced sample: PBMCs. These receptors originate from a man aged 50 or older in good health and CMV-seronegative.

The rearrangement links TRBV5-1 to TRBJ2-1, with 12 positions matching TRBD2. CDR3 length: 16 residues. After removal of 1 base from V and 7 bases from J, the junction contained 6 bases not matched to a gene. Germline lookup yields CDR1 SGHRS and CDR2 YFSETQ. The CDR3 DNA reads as TGCGCCAGCAGCTTGACCCTAGCGGGGGGGCGGAATGAGCAGTTCTTC. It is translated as CASSLTLAGGRNEQFF.

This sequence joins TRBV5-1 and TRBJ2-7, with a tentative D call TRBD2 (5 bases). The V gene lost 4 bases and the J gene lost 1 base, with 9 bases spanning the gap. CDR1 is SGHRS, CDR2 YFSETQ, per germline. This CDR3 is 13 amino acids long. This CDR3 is CASSRDASYEQYF. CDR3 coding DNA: TGCGCCAGCAGCCGGGATGCTTCCTACGAGCAGTACTTC.